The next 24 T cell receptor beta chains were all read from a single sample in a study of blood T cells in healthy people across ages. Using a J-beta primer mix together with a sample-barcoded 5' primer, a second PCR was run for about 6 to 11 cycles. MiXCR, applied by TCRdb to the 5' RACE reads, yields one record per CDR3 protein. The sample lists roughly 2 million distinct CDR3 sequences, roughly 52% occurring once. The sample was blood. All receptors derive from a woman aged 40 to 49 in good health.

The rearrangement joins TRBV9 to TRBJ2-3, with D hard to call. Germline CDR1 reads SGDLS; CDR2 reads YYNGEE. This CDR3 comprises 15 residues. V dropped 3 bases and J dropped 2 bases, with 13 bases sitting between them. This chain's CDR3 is CASSAAVLPTDTQYF. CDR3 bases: TGTGCCAGCAGCGCAGCAGTGCTACCCACAGATACGCAGTATTTT.

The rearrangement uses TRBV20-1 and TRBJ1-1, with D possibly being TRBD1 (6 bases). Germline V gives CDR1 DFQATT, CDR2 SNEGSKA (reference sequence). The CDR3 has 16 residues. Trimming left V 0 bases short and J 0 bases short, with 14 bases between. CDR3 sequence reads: CSARDVGAAMNTEAFF. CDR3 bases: TGCAGTGCTAGAGATGTGGGGGCGGCGATGAACACTGAAGCTTTCTTT.

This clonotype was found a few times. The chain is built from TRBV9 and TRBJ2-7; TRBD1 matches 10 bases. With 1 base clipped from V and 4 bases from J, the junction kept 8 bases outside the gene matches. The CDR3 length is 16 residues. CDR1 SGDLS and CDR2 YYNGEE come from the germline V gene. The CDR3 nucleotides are TGTGCCAGCAGCGTACCTAGTAGACAGGGGGCATACGAGCAGTACTTC. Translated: CASSVPSRQGAYEQYF.

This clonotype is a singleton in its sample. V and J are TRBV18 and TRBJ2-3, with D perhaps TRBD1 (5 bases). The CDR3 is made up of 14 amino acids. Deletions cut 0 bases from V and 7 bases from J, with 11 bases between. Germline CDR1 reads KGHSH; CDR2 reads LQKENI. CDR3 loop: CASSPPAGYNTQYF. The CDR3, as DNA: TGTGCCAGCTCACCACCGGCAGGGTATAATACGCAGTATTTT.

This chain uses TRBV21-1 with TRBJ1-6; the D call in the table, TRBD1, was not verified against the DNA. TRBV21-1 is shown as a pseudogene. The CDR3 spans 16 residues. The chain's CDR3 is CASSRRDRTCNSPLHF. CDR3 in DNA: TGTGCCAGCAGCAGACGGGACAGGACTTGTAATTCACCCCTCCACTTT.

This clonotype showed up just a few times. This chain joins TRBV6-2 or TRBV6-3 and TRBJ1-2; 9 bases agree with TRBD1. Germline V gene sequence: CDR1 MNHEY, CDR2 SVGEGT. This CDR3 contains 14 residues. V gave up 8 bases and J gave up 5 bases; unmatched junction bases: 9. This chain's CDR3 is CASSGQGTSYGYTF. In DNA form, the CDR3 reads TGTGCCAGCTCGGGACAGGGAACGTCGTATGGCTACACCTTC.

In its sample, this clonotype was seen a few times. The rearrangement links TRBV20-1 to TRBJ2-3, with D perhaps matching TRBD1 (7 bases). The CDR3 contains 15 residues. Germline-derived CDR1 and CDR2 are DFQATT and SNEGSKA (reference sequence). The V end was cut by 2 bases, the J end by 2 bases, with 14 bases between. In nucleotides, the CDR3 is TGCAGTGCTAGACCCCCAGGGGGGAACACAGATACGCAGTATTTT. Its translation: CSARPPGGNTDTQYF.

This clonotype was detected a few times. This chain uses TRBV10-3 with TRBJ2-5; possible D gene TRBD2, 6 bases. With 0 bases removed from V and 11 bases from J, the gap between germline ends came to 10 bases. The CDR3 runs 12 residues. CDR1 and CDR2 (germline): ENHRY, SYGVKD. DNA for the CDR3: TGTGCCATCAGTGAGTCGTTGGAGGGACAGTACTTC. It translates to CAISESLEGQYF.

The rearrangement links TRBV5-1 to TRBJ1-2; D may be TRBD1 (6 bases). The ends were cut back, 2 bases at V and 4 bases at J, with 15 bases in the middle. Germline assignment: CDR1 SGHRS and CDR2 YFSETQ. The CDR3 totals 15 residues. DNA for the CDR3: TGCGCCAGCAGCTTTTCCACACAGGGTACCTATGGCTACACCTTC. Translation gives CASSFSTQGTYGYTF.

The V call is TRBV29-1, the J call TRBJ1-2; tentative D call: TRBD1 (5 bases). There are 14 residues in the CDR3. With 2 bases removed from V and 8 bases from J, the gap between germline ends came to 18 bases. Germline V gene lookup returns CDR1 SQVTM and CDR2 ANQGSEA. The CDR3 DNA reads TGCAGCGTTGAAATATTCGGCAAGTGGGGCGGCTACACCTTC. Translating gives CSVEIFGKWGGYTF.

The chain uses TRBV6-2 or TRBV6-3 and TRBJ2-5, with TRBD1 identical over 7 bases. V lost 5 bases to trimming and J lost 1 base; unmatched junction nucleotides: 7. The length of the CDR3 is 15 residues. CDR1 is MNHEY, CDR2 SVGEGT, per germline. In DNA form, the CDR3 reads TGTGCCAGCAGTAAATTCCGGGACAGCCAAGAGACCCAGTACTTC. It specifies CASSKFRDSQETQYF.

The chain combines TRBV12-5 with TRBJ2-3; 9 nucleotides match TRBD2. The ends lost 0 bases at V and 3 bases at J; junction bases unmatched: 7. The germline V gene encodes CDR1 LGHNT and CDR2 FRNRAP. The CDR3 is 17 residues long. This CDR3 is CASGLVTTSGLTDTQYF. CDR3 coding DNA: TGTGCTAGTGGTTTGGTAACGACTAGCGGACTTACAGATACGCAGTATTTT.

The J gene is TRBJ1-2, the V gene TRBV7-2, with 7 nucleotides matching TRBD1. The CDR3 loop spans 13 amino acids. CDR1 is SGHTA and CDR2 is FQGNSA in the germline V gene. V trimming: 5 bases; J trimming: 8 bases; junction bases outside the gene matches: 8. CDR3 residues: CASSHDRESGYTF. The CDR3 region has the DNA TGTGCCAGCAGCCACGACAGGGAGAGCGGCTACACCTTC.

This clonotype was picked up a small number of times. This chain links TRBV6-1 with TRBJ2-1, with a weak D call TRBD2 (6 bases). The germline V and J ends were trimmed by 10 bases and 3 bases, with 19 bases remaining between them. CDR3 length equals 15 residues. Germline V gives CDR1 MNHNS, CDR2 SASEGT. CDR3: CATGWGRRDYNEQFF. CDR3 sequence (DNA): TGTGCCACCGGTTGGGGTAGGAGGGACTACAATGAGCAGTTCTTC.

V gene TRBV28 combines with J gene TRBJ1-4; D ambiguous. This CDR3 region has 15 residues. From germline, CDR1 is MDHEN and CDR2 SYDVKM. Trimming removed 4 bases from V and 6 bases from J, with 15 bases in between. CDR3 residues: CASSSAGSRDEKLFF. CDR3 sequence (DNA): TGTGCCAGCAGTTCAGCCGGGAGCCGTGATGAAAAACTGTTTTTT.

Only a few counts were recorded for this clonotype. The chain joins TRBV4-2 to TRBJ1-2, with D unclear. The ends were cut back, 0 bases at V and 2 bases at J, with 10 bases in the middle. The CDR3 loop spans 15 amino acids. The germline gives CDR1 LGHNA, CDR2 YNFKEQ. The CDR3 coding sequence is TGTGCCAGCAGCCAAGACAGCGGTTCCAACTATGGCTACACCTTC. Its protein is CASSQDSGSNYGYTF.

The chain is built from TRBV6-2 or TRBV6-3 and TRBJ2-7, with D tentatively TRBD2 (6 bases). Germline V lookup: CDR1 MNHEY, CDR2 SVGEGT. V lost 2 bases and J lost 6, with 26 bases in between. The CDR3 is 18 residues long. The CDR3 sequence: CASSYDSAPVGGSSEQYF. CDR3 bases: TGTGCCAGCAGTTACGACTCGGCCCCGGTTGGAGGGTCATCCGAGCAGTACTTC.

CDR3 protein: CSAAPGGTAKNIQYF. CDR3 coding DNA: TGCAGTGCCGCCCCGGGCGGGACAGCCAAAAACATTCAGTACTTC. The chain recombines TRBV20-1 with TRBJ2-4; maybe TRBD2 (6 bases). Trimming left V 6 bases short and J 0 bases short, with 15 bases between. The CDR3 length is 15 residues. Per germline, CDR1 DFQATT and CDR2 SNEGSKA (reference sequence).

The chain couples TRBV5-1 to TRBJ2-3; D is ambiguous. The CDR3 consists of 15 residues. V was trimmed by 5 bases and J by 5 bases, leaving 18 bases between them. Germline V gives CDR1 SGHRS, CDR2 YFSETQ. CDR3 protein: CASSWSPRLGDTQYF. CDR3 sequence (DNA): TGCGCCAGCAGTTGGTCACCCCGGTTGGGAGATACGCAGTATTTT.

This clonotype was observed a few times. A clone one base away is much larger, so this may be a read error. The CDR3 spells CASSRGDNRNEQYF. The CDR3 nucleotides are TGTGCCAGCAGCCGAGGGGACAATCGCAATGAGCAGTACTTC. The chain is built from TRBV7-3 and TRBJ2-7; a possible D gene is TRBD1 (6 bases). The length of the CDR3 is 14 residues. The V end lost 5 bases, the J end lost 7 bases, and 18 bases lay between the germline ends. CDR1 SGHTA and CDR2 FQGTGA come from the germline V gene.

CDR3 DNA sequence: TGCAGCGTCTTCGACAGCTCTAGCACAGATACGCAGTATTTT. Protein sequence: CSVFDSSSTDTQYF. J is TRBJ2-3 and V is TRBV29-1, with D maybe TRBD1 (5 bases). CDR1 SQVTM and CDR2 ANQGSEA come from the germline V gene. The V end lost 6 bases, the J end lost 0 bases, and 13 bases lay between the germline ends. The CDR3 totals 14 residues.

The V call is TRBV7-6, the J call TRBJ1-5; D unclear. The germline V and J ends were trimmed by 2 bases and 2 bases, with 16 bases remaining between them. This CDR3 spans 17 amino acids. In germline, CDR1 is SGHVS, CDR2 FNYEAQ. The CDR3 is CASSLKGGTWGNQPQHF. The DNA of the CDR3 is TGTGCCAGCAGCTTAAAGGGAGGAACCTGGGGCAATCAGCCCCAGCATTTT. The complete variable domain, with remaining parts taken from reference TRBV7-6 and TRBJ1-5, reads GAGVSQSPRYKVTKRGQDVALRCDPISGHVSLYWYRQALGQGPEFLTYFNYEAQQDKSGLPNDRFSAERPEGSISTLTIQRTEQRDSAMYRCASSLKGGTWGNQPQHFGDGTRLSIL.

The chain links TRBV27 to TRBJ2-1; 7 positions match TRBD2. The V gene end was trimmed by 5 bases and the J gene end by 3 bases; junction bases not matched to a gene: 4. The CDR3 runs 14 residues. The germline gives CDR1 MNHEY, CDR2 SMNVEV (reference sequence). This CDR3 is CASSIQRGYNEQFF. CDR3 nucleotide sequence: TGTGCCAGCAGTATCCAGCGGGGCTACAATGAGCAGTTCTTC.

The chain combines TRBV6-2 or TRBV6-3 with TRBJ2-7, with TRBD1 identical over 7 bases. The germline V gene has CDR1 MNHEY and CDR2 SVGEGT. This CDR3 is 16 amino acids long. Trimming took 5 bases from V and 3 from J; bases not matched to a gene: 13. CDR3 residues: CASSHPGTAANYEQYF. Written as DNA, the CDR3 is TGTGCCAGCAGTCACCCCGGGACAGCGGCAAACTACGAGCAGTACTTC.